This entry lists 9 T cell receptor beta chains sequenced from one sample in a study of shared clonotypes between healthy human individuals. Only in-frame clones appear in the TCRdb table, and some are missing; sequencing was by immunoSEQ multiplex PCR. The repertoire holds approximately 980,000 clones, roughly 72% seen once, with about 1.5% in the top ten. Sequenced sample: memory CD4+ T cells sorted from blood. Subset of the sample: CD45RA-negative fraction. Receptor source: a man aged 18 to 29 in good health.

A few counts support this clone. The V call is TRBV2, the J call TRBJ1-1; a possible D gene is TRBD1 (5 bases). The ends were cut back, 7 bases at V and 7 bases at J, with 13 bases in the middle. The CDR3 covers 12 residues. The germline CDR1 and CDR2 sequences are SNHLY and FYNNEI. CDR3 region: CASTGYSNEAFF. In nucleotides, the CDR3 is TGTGCCAGCACAGGGTACTCGAATGAAGCTTTCTTT.

This clone was seen only once. V and J are TRBV28 and TRBJ1-2, with D unclear. CDR3 length: 13 residues. V was trimmed by 3 bases and J by 8 bases, leaving 13 bases between them. Per the germline V gene, CDR1 is MDHEN and CDR2 is SYDVKM. The CDR3, as DNA: TGTGCCAGCAGTTTGGGAGAGAGGTGGGGCTACACCTTC. This gives the protein CASSLGERWGYTF.

Here the CDR3 DNA reads TGCGCCAGCAGTGGAAACAGGAACACTGAAGCTTTCTTT. Translating it yields CASSGNRNTEAFF. The chain couples TRBV10-1 to TRBJ1-1; D uncertain. CDR3 length equals 13 residues. The V end lost 4 bases, the J end lost 1 base, and 7 bases lay between the germline ends. Germline V gives CDR1 WNHNN, CDR2 SYGVQD (reference sequence).

The chain is built from TRBV7-2 and TRBJ2-7, with 12 nucleotides matching TRBD2. V shed 2 bases, J shed 6 bases, and the junction held 5 bases outside the gene matches. This CDR3 is 15 amino acids long. From germline, CDR1 is SGHTA and CDR2 FQGNSA. In nucleotides, the CDR3 is TGTGCCAGCAGCTTAACCCCTAGCGGGAGGGGCGAGCAGTACTTC. Its translation is CASSLTPSGRGEQYF.

This rearrangement joins TRBV11-3 to TRBJ2-7; D is unresolved. V shed 1 base and J shed 2 bases, with 9 bases lying between them. The CDR3 totals 14 residues. Germline V gives CDR1 SGHNT, CDR2 YENEEA. The CDR3 spells CASSLGFGPYEQYF. The CDR3 region has the DNA TGTGCCAGCAGCTTAGGATTCGGCCCCTACGAGCAGTACTTC. The full variable domain, rest sourced from reference TRBV11-3 and TRBJ2-7, is EAGVVQSPRYKIIEKKQPVAFWCNPISGHNTLYWYLQNLGQGPELLIRYENEEAVDDSQLPKDRFSAERLKGVDSTLKIQPAELGDSAVYLCASSLGFGPYEQYFGPGTRLTVT.

V and J are TRBV7-8 and TRBJ2-7; 8 bases agree with TRBD1. This CDR3 has 14 amino acids. The ends lost 11 bases at V and 1 base at J; junction bases unmatched: 10. Germline V gene data show CDR1 as SGHVS and CDR2 as FQNEAQ. The CDR3 sequence is CAGGSDRGSYEQYF. In DNA, the CDR3 is TGTGCCGGGGGATCAGACAGGGGATCCTACGAGCAGTACTTC.

This clone was observed a single time. The chain recombines TRBV19 with TRBJ1-1, with TRBD1 matching over 7 bases. The ends lost 1 base at V and 5 bases at J; junction bases unmatched: 7. Germline CDR1 and CDR2: LNHDA and SQIVND (reference sequence). The CDR3 is made up of 15 amino acids. The CDR3 loop reads CASSIGRGFWTEAFF. In nucleotides, the CDR3 is TGTGCCAGTAGTATAGGCAGGGGGTTTTGGACTGAAGCTTTCTTT.

This clone showed up just a few times. V usage is TRBV4-3 and J usage is TRBJ2-2, with 9 bases matching TRBD1. V was pared by 6 bases and J by 7 bases, with 9 bases of the junction left unmatched. The CDR3 length is 15 residues. CDR1 LGHNA and CDR2 YSLEER come from the germline V gene. In nucleotides, the CDR3 is TGCGCCAGCAGAAAAACAGGGGGCTTTGGCGGGGAGCTGTTTTTT. Translated, it gives CASRKTGGFGGELFF.

The CDR3 DNA sequence: TGTGCCAGCAGTGAGAGGTTGGGTGGAGGGTCCTTCTATGGCTACACCTTC. Its translation: CASSERLGGGSFYGYTF. The chain carries TRBV2 and TRBJ1-2, with no clear D. The CDR3 length is 17 residues. CDR1 is SNHLY, CDR2 FYNNEI, per germline. V was shortened by 3 bases and J by 4 bases, with 21 bases between the two germline ends.